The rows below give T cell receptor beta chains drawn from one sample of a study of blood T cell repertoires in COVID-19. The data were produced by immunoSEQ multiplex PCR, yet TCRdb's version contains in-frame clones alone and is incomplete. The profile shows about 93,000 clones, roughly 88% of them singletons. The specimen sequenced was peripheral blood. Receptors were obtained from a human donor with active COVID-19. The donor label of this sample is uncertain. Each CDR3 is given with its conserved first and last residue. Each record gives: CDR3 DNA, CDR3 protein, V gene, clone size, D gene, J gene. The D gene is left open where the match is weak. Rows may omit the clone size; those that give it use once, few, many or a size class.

CDR3 DNA: TGTGCCAGCAGGGGACAGGGGAACACTGAAGCTTTCTTT
CDR3 protein: CASRGQGNTEAFF
V gene: TRBV12-3/TRBV12-4
clone size: .
D gene: TRBD1
J gene: TRBJ1-1

CDR3 DNA: TGTGCCAGTAGTTCTAGCGGATCTCAAGAGACCCAGTACTTC
CDR3 protein: CASSSSGSQETQYF
V gene: TRBV19
clone size: once
D gene: TRBD2
J gene: TRBJ2-5

CDR3 DNA: TGTGCCAGCAGCCAAGAGGGGGCTCTAGCGGGGCTCTACAATGAGCAGTTCTTC
CDR3 protein: CASSQEGALAGLYNEQFF
V gene: TRBV3-1/TRBV3-2
clone size: .
D gene: TRBD2
J gene: TRBJ2-1

CDR3 DNA: TGTGCCAGCGCTCTTGGGAGGAGGACAGGGGGCGACTATGGCTACACCTTC
CDR3 protein: CASALGRRTGGDYGYTF
V gene: TRBV4-2
clone size: .
D gene: TRBD1
J gene: TRBJ1-2

CDR3 DNA: TGTGCCAGCAGTTTGGGAGCCTACGAGCAGTACTTC
CDR3 protein: CASSLGAYEQYF
V gene: TRBV12-3/TRBV12-4
clone size: .
D gene: .
J gene: TRBJ2-7

CDR3 DNA: TGCGCCAGCAGCCAAGTAGGGCAGGGCAGGGTGACACCCCTCCACTTT
CDR3 protein: CASSQVGQGRVTPLHF
V gene: TRBV4-3
clone size: .
D gene: .
J gene: TRBJ1-6

CDR3 DNA: TGCGCCAGCAGCCAAGACTCAGGGGGCACCGTAGATACGCAGTATTTT
CDR3 protein: CASSQDSGGTVDTQYF
V gene: TRBV4-3
clone size: .
D gene: TRBD1
J gene: TRBJ2-3

CDR3 DNA: TGTGCCAGCAATCACAGGGTACCGCACCCCAATCAGCCCCAGCATTTT
CDR3 protein: CASNHRVPHPNQPQHF
V gene: TRBV28
clone size: .
D gene: .
J gene: TRBJ1-5

CDR3 DNA: TGTGCCAGCAGCCAAGGAGAGCGGGGGGCCTACGAGCAGTACTTC
CDR3 protein: CASSQGERGAYEQYF
V gene: TRBV4-2
clone size: .
D gene: TRBD2
J gene: TRBJ2-7

CDR3 DNA: TGTGCCATCAACGGAGGGGGCCATGGCGAGCAGTACTTC
CDR3 protein: CAINGGGHGEQYF
V gene: TRBV7-9
clone size: few
D gene: .
J gene: TRBJ2-7

CDR3 DNA: TGTGCCAGCGGCCGGGTCATTAACCCCTACGAGCAGTACTTC
CDR3 protein: CASGRVINPYEQYF
V gene: TRBV21-1
clone size: .
D gene: .
J gene: TRBJ2-7

CDR3 DNA: TGCGCCAGCAGCCAAGATCCGGGGGATAGCAATCAGCCCCAGCATTTT
CDR3 protein: CASSQDPGDSNQPQHF
V gene: TRBV4-1
clone size: few
D gene: .
J gene: TRBJ1-5

CDR3 DNA: TGTGCCAGCAGTTCGAGACAGGGGGTCACCGGGGAGCTGTTTTTT
CDR3 protein: CASSSRQGVTGELFF
V gene: TRBV11-1
clone size: .
D gene: TRBD1
J gene: TRBJ2-2

CDR3 DNA: TGTGCCAGCAGCTTCGGGGGGGCGAGCTCCTACAATGAGCAGTTCTTC
CDR3 protein: CASSFGGASSYNEQFF
V gene: TRBV5-4
clone size: .
D gene: TRBD2
J gene: TRBJ2-1

CDR3 DNA: TGCGCCAGCAGCCAGGGGGGAGGTATAAACACCGGGGAGCTGTTTTTT
CDR3 protein: CASSQGGGINTGELFF
V gene: TRBV4-3
clone size: .
D gene: .
J gene: TRBJ2-2

CDR3 DNA: TGTGCCAGCAGCGTAGAGAGCGGGGGGGCCTCCTACGAGCAGTACTTC
CDR3 protein: CASSVESGGASYEQYF
V gene: TRBV9
clone size: .
D gene: TRBD2
J gene: TRBJ2-7

CDR3 DNA: TGTGCCAGCAGCCCTCGGACGGGGAGCTCCTACGAGCAGTACTTC
CDR3 protein: CASSPRTGSSYEQYF
V gene: TRBV28
clone size: .
D gene: .
J gene: TRBJ2-7

CDR3 DNA: TGTGCCAGCAGCCCACAGGGGGCGAACACTGAAGCTTTCTTT
CDR3 protein: CASSPQGANTEAFF
V gene: TRBV9
clone size: few
D gene: TRBD1
J gene: TRBJ1-1

CDR3 DNA: TGCAGTGCTAGAGATTTGGCTACGCAGTATTTT
CDR3 protein: CSARDLATQYF
V gene: TRBV20-1
clone size: .
D gene: .
J gene: TRBJ2-3

CDR3 DNA: TGCAGTGCTAGTCCTACGGGAGAGACCCAGTACTTC
CDR3 protein: CSASPTGETQYF
V gene: TRBV20-1
clone size: .
D gene: .
J gene: TRBJ2-5

CDR3 DNA: TGTGCCAGCAGCTTAGAAGGGGGTAGCTCCTACAATGAGCAGTTCTTC
CDR3 protein: CASSLEGGSSYNEQFF
V gene: TRBV7-2
clone size: .
D gene: .
J gene: TRBJ2-1

CDR3 DNA: TGTGCCAGCAGCCAAGATACGGCGGGAGGGGCAGATCTCTTC
CDR3 protein: CASSQDTAGGADLF
V gene: TRBV3-1/TRBV3-2
clone size: .
D gene: .
J gene: TRBJ1-2

CDR3 DNA: TGTGCCAGCAGAAACCCGGGAAAGTATTCATACGAGCAGTACTTC
CDR3 protein: CASRNPGKYSYEQYF
V gene: TRBV27
clone size: .
D gene: .
J gene: TRBJ2-7

CDR3 DNA: TGTGCCAGCAGCCTAGCCGACGAGCAGTACTTC
CDR3 protein: CASSLADEQYF
V gene: TRBV7-6
clone size: .
D gene: .
J gene: TRBJ2-7

CDR3 DNA: TGTGCCAGCAGCTTGGTGGCGGGGACCTACGAGCAGTACTTC
CDR3 protein: CASSLVAGTYEQYF
V gene: TRBV5-5
clone size: .
D gene: .
J gene: TRBJ2-7

CDR3 DNA: TGCGCCAGCAGCCCGAGGGCGGGGGGATCCTACGAGCAGTACTTC
CDR3 protein: CASSPRAGGSYEQYF
V gene: TRBV4-3
clone size: .
D gene: TRBD2
J gene: TRBJ2-7

CDR3 DNA: TGTGCCAGCTCACCAGGGACAGGGGTGACGTCGGACTATGGCTACACCTTC
CDR3 protein: CASSPGTGVTSDYGYTF
V gene: TRBV18
clone size: .
D gene: TRBD1
J gene: TRBJ1-2

CDR3 DNA: TGTGCCAGCAGCGTAGTTAGGGGGGGCCCCCACAATGAGCAGTTCTTC
CDR3 protein: CASSVVRGGPHNEQFF
V gene: TRBV9
clone size: .
D gene: .
J gene: TRBJ2-1

CDR3 DNA: TGTGCCAGCAGCGGCACGCTAGTGGATCTGGCCTACAATGAGCAGTTCTTC
CDR3 protein: CASSGTLVDLAYNEQFF
V gene: TRBV9
clone size: .
D gene: .
J gene: TRBJ2-1

CDR3 DNA: TGTGCCAGCTCACCAGAGAGCTATGGCTACACCTTC
CDR3 protein: CASSPESYGYTF
V gene: TRBV18
clone size: .
D gene: .
J gene: TRBJ1-2

CDR3 DNA: TGTGCCACCAATAGCCGTAGCTCCTACAATGAGCAGTTCTTC
CDR3 protein: CATNSRSSYNEQFF
V gene: TRBV6-5
clone size: .
D gene: .
J gene: TRBJ2-1

CDR3 DNA: TGCGCCAGCAGCCAATCTCCGGGGAACACTGAAGCTTTCTTT
CDR3 protein: CASSQSPGNTEAFF
V gene: TRBV4-1
clone size: .
D gene: .
J gene: TRBJ1-1

CDR3 DNA: TGTGCCAGCTCACCCGGAACAGGGCGGAGATGGAACATTCAGTACTTC
CDR3 protein: CASSPGTGRRWNIQYF
V gene: TRBV18
clone size: .
D gene: .
J gene: TRBJ2-4

CDR3 DNA: TGTGCCAGCAGCCTTCAAACTAGCGGGGGGCCCTACGAGCAGTACTTC
CDR3 protein: CASSLQTSGGPYEQYF
V gene: TRBV7-2
clone size: .
D gene: TRBD2
J gene: TRBJ2-7

CDR3 DNA: TGTGCCAGCAGTTTATCGGGCAGGGGGCGAGACACCATATATTTT
CDR3 protein: CASSLSGRGRDTIYF
V gene: TRBV27
clone size: .
D gene: TRBD1
J gene: TRBJ1-3

CDR3 DNA: TGCGCCAGCAGCTTCGGGACAGTGGCAACTAATGAAAAACTGTTTTTT
CDR3 protein: CASSFGTVATNEKLFF
V gene: TRBV5-1
clone size: .
D gene: TRBD1
J gene: TRBJ1-4

CDR3 DNA: TGTGCCAGCATCCCGGGACAGGGGATACCGCAGCCCCAGCATTTT
CDR3 protein: CASIPGQGIPQPQHF
V gene: TRBV2
clone size: .
D gene: TRBD1
J gene: TRBJ1-5

CDR3 DNA: TGTGCCAGCAGTGTGGTGGGACATCCGCCTCTTAACTATGGCTACACCTTC
CDR3 protein: CASSVVGHPPLNYGYTF
V gene: TRBV28
clone size: .
D gene: .
J gene: TRBJ1-2

CDR3 DNA: TGTGCCAGCAGCTTAATAACGGGGGGCCTAAATGAGCAGTTCTTC
CDR3 protein: CASSLITGGLNEQFF
V gene: TRBV7-2
clone size: .
D gene: .
J gene: TRBJ2-1

CDR3 DNA: TGCGCCAGCAGCTTGGGGTGGGGGACTTACAATGAGCAGTTCTTC
CDR3 protein: CASSLGWGTYNEQFF
V gene: TRBV5-1
clone size: .
D gene: .
J gene: TRBJ2-1

CDR3 DNA: TGTGCCAGCGGGAGGGGGGTAAGCTCCTACAATGAGCAGTTCTTC
CDR3 protein: CASGRGVSSYNEQFF
V gene: TRBV6-5
clone size: .
D gene: .
J gene: TRBJ2-1

CDR3 DNA: TGTGCCAGCTCCTGGACACGTAATGAAAAACTGTTTTTT
CDR3 protein: CASSWTRNEKLFF
V gene: TRBV2
clone size: .
D gene: .
J gene: TRBJ1-4

CDR3 DNA: TGTGCCAGCAGTACCCTCGGGAACATTCAGTACTTC
CDR3 protein: CASSTLGNIQYF
V gene: TRBV6-2/TRBV6-3
clone size: .
D gene: .
J gene: TRBJ2-4

CDR3 DNA: TGTGCCAGCAGCTCAGGCCAGGTGTACTCTGGAAACACCATATATTTT
CDR3 protein: CASSSGQVYSGNTIYF
V gene: TRBV7-9
clone size: .
D gene: .
J gene: TRBJ1-3

CDR3 DNA: TGTGCCAGCAGCCCGAACTGGCGGGGGGGTAACACCGGGGAGCTGTTTTTT
CDR3 protein: CASSPNWRGGNTGELFF
V gene: TRBV11-3
clone size: .
D gene: TRBD2
J gene: TRBJ2-2

CDR3 DNA: TGTGCCAGCAGCTTAAGGGGATCGGGGGGGCCCTACAATGAGCAGTTCTTC
CDR3 protein: CASSLRGSGGPYNEQFF
V gene: TRBV7-8
clone size: .
D gene: TRBD2
J gene: TRBJ2-1

CDR3 DNA: TGTGCCGCCACCTCCGAGGAGCACTACGAGCAGTACTTC
CDR3 protein: CAATSEEHYEQYF
V gene: TRBV6-5
clone size: .
D gene: .
J gene: TRBJ2-7

CDR3 DNA: TGTGCCAGCAGTAGGGGGACGGTTGAGCAGTTCTTC
CDR3 protein: CASSRGTVEQFF
V gene: TRBV6-2/TRBV6-3
clone size: .
D gene: .
J gene: TRBJ2-1

CDR3 DNA: TGTGCCAGCAGCGTAGAGCCTAGCGGGTCCTACAATGAGCAGTTCTTC
CDR3 protein: CASSVEPSGSYNEQFF
V gene: TRBV9
clone size: once
D gene: TRBD2
J gene: TRBJ2-1

CDR3 DNA: TGTGCCAGCTCACCAGTGTTGGCAGCGGGAAACACCATATATTTT
CDR3 protein: CASSPVLAAGNTIYF
V gene: TRBV18
clone size: .
D gene: .
J gene: TRBJ1-3

CDR3 DNA: TGTGCCAGCAGCCCGCTAGCGGGGGGGCCGGTGAATGAGCAGTTCTTC
CDR3 protein: CASSPLAGGPVNEQFF
V gene: TRBV14
clone size: .
D gene: TRBD2
J gene: TRBJ2-1

CDR3 DNA: TGTGCCAGCAGTTTATGGGGACAGGGCCCAACTAATGAAAAACTGTTTTTT
CDR3 protein: CASSLWGQGPTNEKLFF
V gene: TRBV28
clone size: .
D gene: TRBD1
J gene: TRBJ1-4

CDR3 DNA: TGTGCCAGCAGCCGTAGGGACACTATGAACACTGAAGCTTTCTTT
CDR3 protein: CASSRRDTMNTEAFF
V gene: TRBV6-5
clone size: .
D gene: .
J gene: TRBJ1-1